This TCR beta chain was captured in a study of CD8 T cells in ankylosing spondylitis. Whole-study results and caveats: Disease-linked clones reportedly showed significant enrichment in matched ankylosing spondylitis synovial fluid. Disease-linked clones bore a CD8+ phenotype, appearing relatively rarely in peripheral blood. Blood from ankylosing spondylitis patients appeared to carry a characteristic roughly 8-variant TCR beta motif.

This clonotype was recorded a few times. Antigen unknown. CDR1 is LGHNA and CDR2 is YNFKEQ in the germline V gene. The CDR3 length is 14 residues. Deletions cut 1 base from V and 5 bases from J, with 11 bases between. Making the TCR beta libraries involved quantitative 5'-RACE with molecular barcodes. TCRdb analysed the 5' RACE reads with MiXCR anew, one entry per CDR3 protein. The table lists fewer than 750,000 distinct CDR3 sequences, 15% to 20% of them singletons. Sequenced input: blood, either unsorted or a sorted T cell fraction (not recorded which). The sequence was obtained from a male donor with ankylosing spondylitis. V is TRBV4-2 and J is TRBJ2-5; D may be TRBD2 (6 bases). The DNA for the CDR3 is TGTGCCAGCAGCCAAGGCGGGACGGGGGAGACCCAGTACTTC. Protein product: CASSQGGTGETQYF.